Detailed here is one T cell receptor beta chain. This clone may be a read error of a much larger clone one base away. These data originate in a study of T cell repertoires in cytomegalovirus infection. CDR1 SGHTA and CDR2 FQGNSA come from the germline V gene. This CDR3 is built from 13 residues. TCRdb re-derived calls from the reads in MiXCR, one entry per CDR3 protein. Of more than 400,000 distinct CDR3 sequences in the sample, 26% were seen once. This clonotype was obtained from a human donor in good health (CMV status not recorded). Some clones in this sample may be carry-over from other donors' samples. This chain connects TRBV7-2 to TRBJ1-1, with D unresolved. The material sequenced was PBMCs. The CDR3 nucleotides are TGTGCCAGCAGCCGCGTGCTGAACACTGAAGCTTACTTT. Translated: CASSRVLNTEAYF.